Listed here is a single T cell receptor (beta chain). This clonotype was seen repeatedly, ten times or more. Its antigen specificity is not known. No quality values exist for individual bases; no much larger clone is one base distant. The library was generated by 5' RACE. The instrument was a NextSeq 500. In the TCR library protocol, a unique molecular identifier was attached to each TCR cDNA molecule so that PCR and sequencing errors could be corrected. From the authors' description of their analysis: TCR identification, UMI-based error correction and CDR3 extraction were all carried out with Decombinator tools. TCRs above a frequency of 2 per 1,000, corresponding to the top 1% of the tumor frequency distribution, were defined as expanded. Each repertoire was subsampled 100 times to 5,000 TCRs, after which Renyi diversity was computed with the R vegan package. CDR3 similarity networks were constructed using string-kernel similarity of amino acid triplets, with links drawn between CDR3s whose pairwise similarity was above 0.82. TCRdb applied fastp at Q25 and MiXCR to the public reads, then kept only in-frame beta chains. Entries are consolidated by CDR3 protein sequence, retaining the most common genes and DNA. It is TCRdb's table, rather than the study itself, that gives the V and J calls and clone size. The table for this sample lists about 26,000 distinct CDR3 sequences; roughly 13% of them were counted only once. The top ten clonotypes cover about 25% of the sample.

The time point label, as the study defines it: sample taken at primary tumor resection. For TCR sequencing, whole RNA was extracted from tumor and nontumor lung tissue, or from cryopreserved PBMC samples, and no cell sorting was done. Samples were obtained from approximately 77 patients with early-stage, untreated non-small cell lung cancer from the lung TRACERx cohort. Patients were selected for TCR sequencing only if sufficient RNA was available from at least two tumor regions. This sample is drawn from a study of spatial heterogeneity in lung cancer (dated by TCRdb to between 2017 and 2020). The study in broad terms: Beta-chain transcripts were consistently detected in greater numbers than alpha-chain transcripts, which likely reflects a higher abundance of beta-chain transcripts. At surgery, both alpha and beta chains were TCR-sequenced in about 200 tumor regions, roughly 64 matched nontumor lung samples and 56 PBMC samples. The study quantitatively compared TCR alpha and beta repertoires across multiple tumor regions, matched nontumor lung and blood in non-small cell lung cancer. Nonsynonymous mutation counts, determined by whole-exome sequencing of tumor tissue, were related to features of the TCR repertoire. In the raw uncorrected reads, each unique combination of TCR and UMI appeared more than ten times on average. Results and caveats for the whole study, not just this receptor: Ubiquitous expanded tumor TCRs were found in blood more often at tumor resection than at routine follow-up. Confirming at a functional level the hypothesis that regional TCRs recognize regional mutations was considered to require additional single-cell paired TCR alpha and beta sequencing.

Reading from cysteine to phenylalanine, the CDR3 counts 21 amino acids. Only the CDR3 portion is preserved as DNA: 63 bases, with reading frame beginning at the first base. As encoded in the germline V gene, CDR1 is MGHDK while CDR2 is SYGVNS. V drops 1 base and J drops 0 bases, leaving 25 bases in between. The clonotype was recovered from a female donor with early-stage non-small cell lung cancer. The rearranged chain carries TRBV25-1 and TRBJ1-5; no D segment can be confidently identified. The sample was PBMCs, taken at surgery. The sequenced DNA is TGTGCCAGCAGTGAATTGTTTCCCATCGGTGGGCGGTGGGTTAGCAATCAGCCCCAGCATTTT. Its product reads: CASSELFPIGGRWVSNQPQHF.